This TCR beta chain was recovered during a study of cytomegalovirus exposure and HLA in healthy donors. CDR3 length: 16 amino acids. Trimming took 7 bases from V and 4 from J; bases not matched to a gene: 10. Germline V gene sequence: CDR1 SNHLY, CDR2 FYNNEI. PCR involved 60 Vbeta and 13 Jbeta primers. Assay used: immunoSEQ multiplex PCR; TCRdb lists only in-frame clones, some missing. This table has fewer than 200,000 clones, 84% appearing once. Sequencing was carried out using PBMCs. The rearrangement links TRBV2 to TRBJ2-6, with TRBD2 matching 7 bases. This TCR derives from a girl aged 2-10 years in good health and CMV-seropositive. The DNA of the CDR3 is TGTGCCAGCACCCACGGGGGGTCCCTAGGGGCCAACGTCCTGACTTTC. It encodes CASTHGGSLGANVLTF.